This T cell receptor (beta chain) was obtained from a study of T cell responses to AZD1222 COVID-19 vaccine. Study-level information: Doses given second, at about 4 or about 12 weeks, were pooled.

Produced via immunoSEQ multiplex PCR; TCRdb's table is partial and in-frame only. This repertoire shows some 130,000 clones, around 90% found once; its top ten account for under 2.5%. CDR3 size: 15 residues. V was cut by 4 bases and J by 5 bases, with 16 bases left in between. Germline assignment: CDR1 SGDLS and CDR2 YYNGEE. Study-level points and caveats: Compared with day 0, the breadth and depth of the Spike-specific TCR repertoire rose significantly after two doses of AZD1222.

Concerning this clone: Its antigen is currently unknown.

Source: peripheral blood, taken on day 0 of AZD1222 vaccination. The J gene is TRBJ2-4, the V gene TRBV9; D is perhaps TRBD1 (5 bases). The TCR comes from an adult in good health. Written as DNA, the CDR3 is TGTGCCAGCAGCACGACGCCCGCGACAGAAAACATTCAGTACTTC. It is translated as CASSTTPATENIQYF.